This record looks at one TCR beta chain sequence and its context. Its antigen is still unknown. The sample comes from a study of T cells after posttransplantation cyclophosphamide. Study-wide findings and caveats: Recipient CMV seropositivity and CMV reactivation strongly tracked TRB clonality. Later blood repertoires were often dominated by clones from the donor CD8+ memory compartment. TRB overlap between skin or GI tissue T cells and blood was limited.

Germline assignment: CDR1 SGHAT and CDR2 FQNNGV. The CDR3 is 14 residues long. V was trimmed by 4 bases and J by 3 bases, leaving 12 bases between them. Data came from immunoSEQ multiplex PCR; TCRdb stores just in-frame clones and leaves some out. The data hold some 47,000 clones, with about 82% observed a single time. This sequence joins TRBV11-2 and TRBJ2-5; perhaps TRBD1 as D (5 bases). Sequencing was carried out using PBMCs. The origin of this receptor is a man younger than 45 with a blood cancer, CMV-positive, and with a related stem cell donor. The CDR3 DNA follows: TGTGCCAGCAGCTCCCGACAGCGTGAAGAGACCCAGTACTTC. This translates into CASSSRQREETQYF. The full variable domain, with the rest looked up from reference TRBV11-2 and TRBJ2-5, is EAGVAQSPRYKIIEKRQSVAFWCNPISGHATLYWYQQILGQGPKLLIQFQNNGVVDDSQLPKDRFSAERLKGVDSTLKIQPAKLEDSAVYLCASSSRQREETQYFGPGTRLLVL.